This TCR beta chain was sequenced in a study of blood T cell repertoires in COVID-19. Under the authors' procedure: Using reference gene primer amplification, nucleated cell counts were estimated. Only in-frame clones appear in the TCRdb table, and some are missing; sequencing was by immunoSEQ multiplex PCR. The V and J calls and the clone size are those of that table, but D and trimming were determined from the DNA. Seen here are about 250,000 clones, about nine tenths observed once, and the top ten hold 0.94%. This CDR3 is 17 amino acids long. CDR1 is SEHNR, CDR2 FQNEAQ, per germline (reference sequence). Trimming took 1 base from V and 2 from J, leaving 15 bases between them.

J is TRBJ2-1 and V is TRBV7-9; D gene ambiguous. Sequencing input: peripheral blood. The clonotype was recovered from a middle-aged woman who had recovered from COVID-19. The CDR3 DNA follows: TGTGCCAGCAGCTTAGAAGTGACGGCGGCGGCCTACAATGAGCAGTTCTTC. Its protein product is CASSLEVTAAAYNEQFF.